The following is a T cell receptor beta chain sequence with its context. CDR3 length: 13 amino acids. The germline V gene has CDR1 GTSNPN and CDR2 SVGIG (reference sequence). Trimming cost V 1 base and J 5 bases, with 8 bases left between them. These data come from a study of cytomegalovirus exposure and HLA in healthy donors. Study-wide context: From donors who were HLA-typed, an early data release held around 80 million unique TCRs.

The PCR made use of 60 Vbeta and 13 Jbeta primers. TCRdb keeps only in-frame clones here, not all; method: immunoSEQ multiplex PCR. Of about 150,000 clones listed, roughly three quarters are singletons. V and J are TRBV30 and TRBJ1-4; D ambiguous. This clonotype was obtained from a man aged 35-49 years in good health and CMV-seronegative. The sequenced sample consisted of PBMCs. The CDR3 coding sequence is TGTGCCTGGAGTGCCCTAAAGAATGAAAAACTGTTTTTT. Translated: CAWSALKNEKLFF.